Sequencing of this TCR beta chain was carried out in a study of T cell repertoires in cytomegalovirus infection. TCRdb redid the calling of the reads with MiXCR, one entry per CDR3 protein. This table has more than 400,000 distinct CDR3 sequences, around 27% appearing once. At least ten counts were recorded for this clonotype. This CDR3 spans 14 amino acids. The ends were cut back, 4 bases at V and 5 bases at J, with 15 bases in the middle. Germline V gives CDR1 SGHTA, CDR2 FQGNSA. The chain links TRBV7-2 to TRBJ2-7; D tentatively fits TRBD1 or TRBD2 (5 bases each). This sequence originates from a human donor in good health (CMV status not recorded). Some clones in this sample may be carry-over from other donors' samples. The sample taken for sequencing was PBMCs. This chain's CDR3 is CASSYSGTPNEQYF. The CDR3 bases are TGTGCCAGCAGCTACTCCGGGACCCCGAACGAGCAGTACTTC.